This entry lists 4 T cell receptor beta chains sequenced from one sample in a study of blood T cell repertoires in COVID-19. Profiling relied on immunoSEQ multiplex PCR, and the TCRdb table lists in-frame clones only, not all of them. Here the sample spans about 270,000 clones, 85% being singletons. Input material: peripheral blood. Receptors were obtained from a human donor in a cohort sampled during active COVID-19.

V is TRBV5-1 and J is TRBJ2-3; D is perhaps TRBD2 (5 bases). The V end was cut by 4 bases, the J end by 0 bases, with 15 bases between. Germline values: CDR1 SGHRS, CDR2 YFSETQ. The CDR3 is 16 amino acids. CDR3 in DNA: TGCGCCAGCAGCGCATTCAATCGGGGAAGCACAGATACGCAGTATTTT. Amino acid sequence: CASSAFNRGSTDTQYF.

This chain connects TRBV3-1 (or the pseudogene TRBV3-2) to TRBJ2-5; D is uncertain. Germline loops: CDR1 LGHDT, CDR2 YNNKEL (reference sequence). This CDR3 has 11 amino acids. V lost 1 base, J lost 9 bases, and 6 bases lay in between. The CDR3 region is CASSQGEPQYF. The CDR3, as DNA: TGTGCCAGCAGCCAAGGAGAACCCCAGTACTTC.

This chain joins TRBV12-3 or TRBV12-4 and TRBJ2-5, with 7 positions matching TRBD1. CDR3 length: 13 amino acids. V gave up 4 bases and J gave up 3 bases; unmatched junction bases: 2. The CDR3 DNA reads TGTGCCAGCAGTTCCAGGGGGAAAGAGACCCAGTACTTC. This codes for CASSSRGKETQYF.

The chain recombines TRBV18 with TRBJ1-1; TRBD1 matches at 7 bases. The CDR3 totals 16 residues. With V trimmed by 2 bases and J by 1 base, 7 bases remained unmatched. Germline-derived CDR1 and CDR2 are KGHSH and LQKENI. The CDR3 sequence: CASSPSRGRWNTEAFF. The DNA of the CDR3 is TGTGCCAGCTCACCAAGCAGGGGGAGGTGGAACACTGAAGCTTTCTTT.